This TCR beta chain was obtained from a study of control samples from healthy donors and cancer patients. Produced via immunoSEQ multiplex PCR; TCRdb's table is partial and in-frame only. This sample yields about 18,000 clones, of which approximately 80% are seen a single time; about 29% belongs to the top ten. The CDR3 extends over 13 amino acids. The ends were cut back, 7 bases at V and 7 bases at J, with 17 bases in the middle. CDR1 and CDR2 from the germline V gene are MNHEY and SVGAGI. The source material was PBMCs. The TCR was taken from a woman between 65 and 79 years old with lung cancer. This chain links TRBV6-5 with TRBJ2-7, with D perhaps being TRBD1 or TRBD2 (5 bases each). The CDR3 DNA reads TGTGCCAGCACCATGGACGGGGCCGGGGAGCAGTACTTC. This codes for CASTMDGAGEQYF.